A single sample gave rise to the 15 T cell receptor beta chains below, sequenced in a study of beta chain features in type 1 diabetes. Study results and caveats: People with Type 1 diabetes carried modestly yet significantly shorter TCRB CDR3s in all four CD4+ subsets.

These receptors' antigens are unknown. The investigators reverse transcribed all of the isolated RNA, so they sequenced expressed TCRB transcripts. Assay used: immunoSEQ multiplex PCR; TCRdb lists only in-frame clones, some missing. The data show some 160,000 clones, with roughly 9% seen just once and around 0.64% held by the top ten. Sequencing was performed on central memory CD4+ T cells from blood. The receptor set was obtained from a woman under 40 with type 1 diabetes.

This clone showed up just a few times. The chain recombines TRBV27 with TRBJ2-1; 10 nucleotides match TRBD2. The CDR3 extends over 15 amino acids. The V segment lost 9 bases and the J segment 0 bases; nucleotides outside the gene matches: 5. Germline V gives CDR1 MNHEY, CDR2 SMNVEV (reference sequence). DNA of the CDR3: TGTGCCAGTAACCCTAGCGGGAGCTCCTACAATGAGCAGTTCTTC. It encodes CASNPSGSSYNEQFF.

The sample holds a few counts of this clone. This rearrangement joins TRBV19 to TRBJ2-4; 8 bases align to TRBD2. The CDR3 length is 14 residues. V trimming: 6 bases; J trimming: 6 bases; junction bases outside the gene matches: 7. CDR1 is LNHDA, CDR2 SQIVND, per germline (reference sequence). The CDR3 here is CASSGRALGNIQYF. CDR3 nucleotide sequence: TGTGCCAGTAGCGGGAGGGCCCTCGGAAACATTCAGTACTTC.

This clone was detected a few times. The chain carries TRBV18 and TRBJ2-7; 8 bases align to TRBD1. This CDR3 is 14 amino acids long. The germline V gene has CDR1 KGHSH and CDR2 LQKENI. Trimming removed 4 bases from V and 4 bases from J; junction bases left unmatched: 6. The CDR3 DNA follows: TGTGCCAGCTCACTAATGGACAGGGAATACGAGCAGTACTTC. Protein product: CASSLMDREYEQYF.

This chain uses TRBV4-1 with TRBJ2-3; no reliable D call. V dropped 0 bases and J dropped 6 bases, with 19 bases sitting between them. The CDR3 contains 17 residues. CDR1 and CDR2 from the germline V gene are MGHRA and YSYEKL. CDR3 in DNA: TGCGCCAGCAGCCAAGATAGGATCAACCTAGGTAGGGATACGCAGTATTTT. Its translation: CASSQDRINLGRDTQYF.

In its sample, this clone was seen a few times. The chain's CDR3 is CASSLGQDKKQFF. CDR3 bases: TGTGCCAGCAGTTTGGGGCAGGACAAAAAGCAGTTCTTC. The chain employs TRBV28 and TRBJ2-1; D possibly corresponds to TRBD1 (5 bases). The CDR3 loop spans 13 amino acids. Trimming shortened V by 3 bases and J by 11 bases, and 14 bases separated the two germline ends. The germline gives CDR1 MDHEN, CDR2 SYDVKM.

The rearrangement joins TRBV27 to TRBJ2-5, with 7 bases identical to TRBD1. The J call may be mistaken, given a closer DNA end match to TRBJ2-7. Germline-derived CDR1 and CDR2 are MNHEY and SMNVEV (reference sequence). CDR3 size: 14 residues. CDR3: CASSLRQGVYEQYF. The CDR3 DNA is TGTGCCAGCAGTTTACGGCAGGGGGTCTACGAGCAGTACTTC.

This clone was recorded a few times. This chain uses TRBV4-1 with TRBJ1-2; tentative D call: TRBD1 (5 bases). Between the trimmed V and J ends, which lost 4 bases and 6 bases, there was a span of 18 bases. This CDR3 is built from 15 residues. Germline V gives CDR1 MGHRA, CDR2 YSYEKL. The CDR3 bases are TGCGCCAGCAGCCCCGGGGCAGGGACTAGGGATGGCTACACCTTC. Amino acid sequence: CASSPGAGTRDGYTF.

The CDR3, as DNA: TGTGCCAGCAGCCTTGGACAGGGGACAACTGAAGCTTTCTTT. Amino acid sequence: CASSLGQGTTEAFF. The chain has TRBV14 and TRBJ1-1; 9 nucleotides align to TRBD1. Trimming removed 4 bases from V and 5 bases from J; junction bases left unmatched: 5. CDR3 length: 14 residues. Germline CDR1 SGHDN, CDR2 FVKESK.

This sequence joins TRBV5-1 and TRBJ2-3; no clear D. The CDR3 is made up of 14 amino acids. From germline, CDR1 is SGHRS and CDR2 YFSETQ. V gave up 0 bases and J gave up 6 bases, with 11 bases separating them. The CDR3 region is CASSLADVGDTQYF. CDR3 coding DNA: TGCGCCAGCAGCTTGGCGGATGTCGGGGATACGCAGTATTTT.

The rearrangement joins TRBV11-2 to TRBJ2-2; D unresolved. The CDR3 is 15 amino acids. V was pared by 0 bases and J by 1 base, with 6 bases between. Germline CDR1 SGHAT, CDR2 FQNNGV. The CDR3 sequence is CASSLDPLNTGELFF. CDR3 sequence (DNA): TGTGCCAGCAGCTTAGACCCCCTGAACACCGGGGAGCTGTTTTTT.

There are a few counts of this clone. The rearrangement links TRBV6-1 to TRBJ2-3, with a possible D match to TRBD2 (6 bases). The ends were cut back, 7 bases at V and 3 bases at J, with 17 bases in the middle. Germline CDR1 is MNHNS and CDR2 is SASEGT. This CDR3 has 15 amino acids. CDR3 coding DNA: TGTGCCAGCACCCAAGCGGCGGGAAGGACAGATACGCAGTATTTT. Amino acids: CASTQAAGRTDTQYF.

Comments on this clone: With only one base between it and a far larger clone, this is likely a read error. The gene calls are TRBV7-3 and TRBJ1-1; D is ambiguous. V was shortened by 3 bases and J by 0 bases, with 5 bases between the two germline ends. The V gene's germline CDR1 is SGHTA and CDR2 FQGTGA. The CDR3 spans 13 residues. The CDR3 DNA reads TGTGCCAGCAGCTTTAATATGAACACTGAAGCTTTCTTT. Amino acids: CASSFNMNTEAFF.

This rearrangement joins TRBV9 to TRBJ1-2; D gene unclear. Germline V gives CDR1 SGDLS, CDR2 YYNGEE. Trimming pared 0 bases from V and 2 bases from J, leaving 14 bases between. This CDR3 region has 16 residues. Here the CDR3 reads CASSVGSEVTNYGYTF. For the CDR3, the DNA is TGTGCCAGCAGCGTAGGTAGCGAGGTCACCAACTATGGCTACACCTTC. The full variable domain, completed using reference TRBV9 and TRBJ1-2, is DSGVTQTPKHLITATGQRVTLRCSPRSGDLSVYWYQQSLDQGLQFLIQYYNGEERAKGNILERFSAQQFPDLHSELNLSSLELGDSALYFCASSVGSEVTNYGYTFGSGTRLTVV.

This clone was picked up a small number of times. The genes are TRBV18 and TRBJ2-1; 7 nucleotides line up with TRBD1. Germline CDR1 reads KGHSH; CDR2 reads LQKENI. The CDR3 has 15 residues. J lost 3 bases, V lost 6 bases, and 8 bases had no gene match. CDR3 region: CASSPTGPVYNEQFF. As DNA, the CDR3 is TGTGCCAGCTCGCCGACAGGGCCAGTCTACAATGAGCAGTTCTTC. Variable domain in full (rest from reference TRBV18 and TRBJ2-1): NAGVMQNPRHLVRRRGQEARLRCSPMKGHSHVYWYRQLPEEGLKFMVYLQKENIIDESGMPKERFSAEFPKEGPSILRIQQVVRGDSAAYFCASSPTGPVYNEQFFGPGTRLTVL.

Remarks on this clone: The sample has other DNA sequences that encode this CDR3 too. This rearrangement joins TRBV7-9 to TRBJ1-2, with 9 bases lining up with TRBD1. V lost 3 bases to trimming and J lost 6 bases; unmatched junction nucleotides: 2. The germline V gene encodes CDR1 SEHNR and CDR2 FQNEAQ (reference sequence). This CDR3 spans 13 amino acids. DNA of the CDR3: TGTGCCAGCAGCTTGGGACAGGGCGATGGCTACACCTTC. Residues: CASSLGQGDGYTF. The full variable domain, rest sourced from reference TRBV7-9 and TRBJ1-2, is DTGVSQNPRHKITKRGQNVTFRCDPISEHNRLYWYRQTLGQGPEFLTYFQNEAQLEKSRLLSDRFSAERPKGSFSTLEIQRTEQGDSAMYLCASSLGQGDGYTFGSGTRLTVV.